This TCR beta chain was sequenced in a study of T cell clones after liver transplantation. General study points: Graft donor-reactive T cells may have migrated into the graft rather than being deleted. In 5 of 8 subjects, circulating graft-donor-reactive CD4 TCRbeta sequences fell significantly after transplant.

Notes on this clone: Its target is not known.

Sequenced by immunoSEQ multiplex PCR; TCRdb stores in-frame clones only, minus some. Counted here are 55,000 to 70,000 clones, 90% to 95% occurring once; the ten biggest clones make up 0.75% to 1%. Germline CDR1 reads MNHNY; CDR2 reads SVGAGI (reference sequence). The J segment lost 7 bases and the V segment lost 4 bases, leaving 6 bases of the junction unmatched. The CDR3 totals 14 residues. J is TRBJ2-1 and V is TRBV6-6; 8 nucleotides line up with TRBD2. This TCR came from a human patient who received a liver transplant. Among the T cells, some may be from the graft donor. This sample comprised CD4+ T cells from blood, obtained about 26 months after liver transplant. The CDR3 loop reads CASSCRREANEQFF. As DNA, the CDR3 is TGTGCCAGCAGTTGCCGGCGGGAGGCTAATGAGCAGTTCTTC.